The 28 T cell receptor beta chains below come from one sample, sequenced in a study of cytomegalovirus exposure and HLA in healthy donors. Researchers ran the PCR with 60 Vbeta and 13 Jbeta primers. Profiled with immunoSEQ multiplex PCR; TCRdb holds only in-frame clones, not every one. The table shows 160,000 or so clones, with approximately 86% occurring only once. The sample taken for sequencing was PBMCs. Receptor source: a woman under 30 in good health and CMV-seronegative.

This clone showed up just once. The chain joins TRBV19 to TRBJ1-1; D not resolved. With 5 bases removed from V and 4 bases from J, the gap between germline ends came to 17 bases. The V gene's germline CDR1 is LNHDA and CDR2 SQIVND (reference sequence). CDR3 size: 15 residues. The CDR3 loop is CASSGERRDTTEAFF. As DNA, the CDR3 is TGTGCCAGTAGTGGGGAACGGAGGGATACCACTGAAGCTTTCTTT.

The chain links TRBV28 to TRBJ2-1, with TRBD2 identical over 8 bases. The V and J ends lost 10 bases and 7 bases, in that order; junction bases with no gene match: 12. Germline V CDR1 and CDR2: MDHEN, SYDVKM. The CDR3 spans 14 residues. CDR3 protein: CATHGGARQNEQFF. As DNA, the CDR3 is TGTGCCACTCACGGGGGGGCCCGTCAGAATGAGCAGTTCTTC.

About this clone: The identical CDR3 is also encoded by other nucleotide sequences in the sample. The rearrangement joins TRBV7-2 to TRBJ2-7, with D possibly being TRBD2 (8 bases). The CDR3 has 13 amino acids. Trimming left V 5 bases short and J 6 bases short, with 14 bases between. Germline loops: CDR1 SGHTA, CDR2 FQGNSA. DNA of the CDR3: TGTGCCAGCAGCCCCGGGAGGGGGCGCGAGCAGTACTTC. This codes for CASSPGRGREQYF.

V gene TRBV6-1 combines with J gene TRBJ1-3; D gene unclear. V lost 2 bases and J lost 4, with 9 bases in between. The CDR3 spans 14 residues. The germline gives CDR1 MNHNS, CDR2 SASEGT. CDR3 loop: CASSETAEGNTIYF. CDR3 DNA sequence: TGTGCCAGCAGTGAAACGGCGGAAGGAAACACCATATATTTT.

The chain recombines TRBV5-1 with TRBJ2-5; the match to TRBD1 covers 8 bases. Losses at the gene ends were 0 bases for V and 5 bases for J; bases not matched to a gene: 6. The CDR3 sequence is 15 residues long. Germline V gives CDR1 SGHRS, CDR2 YFSETQ. The CDR3 bases are TGCGCCAGCAGCTTGGTACACAGGGGGTCGGAGACCCAGTACTTC. Amino acid sequence: CASSLVHRGSETQYF.

This chain connects TRBV7-3 to TRBJ1-1; 9 nucleotides match TRBD1. Germline CDR1 is SGHTA and CDR2 is FQGTGA. The CDR3 has 13 residues. V lost 5 bases to trimming and J lost 4 bases; unmatched junction nucleotides: 2. The CDR3 spells CASSRQGGTEAFF. In DNA, the CDR3 is TGTGCCAGCAGCCGACAGGGGGGCACTGAAGCTTTCTTT.

The chain links TRBV28 to TRBJ1-2; 9 nucleotides line up with TRBD1. Germline V gene sequence: CDR1 MDHEN, CDR2 SYDVKM. J gave up 1 base and V 5 bases, and 5 bases lay outside the gene matches. The CDR3 sequence is 15 residues long. CDR3 region: CASSLQGALNYGYTF. CDR3 DNA sequence: TGTGCCAGCAGTCTACAGGGGGCACTTAACTATGGCTACACCTTC.

The rearrangement uses TRBV5-1 and TRBJ1-2, with 11 bases lining up with TRBD1. The CDR3 length is 13 residues. Germline loops: CDR1 SGHRS, CDR2 YFSETQ. Trimming took 4 bases from V and 6 from J; bases not matched to a gene: 2. The CDR3 DNA follows: TGCGCCAGCAGCAGGGACAGGGGGGATGGCTACACCTTC. The encoded protein is CASSRDRGDGYTF.

This clone was detected a few times. The J gene is TRBJ2-7, the V gene TRBV6-5, with D perhaps matching TRBD2 (5 bases). CDR3 size: 13 residues. Germline V CDR1 and CDR2: MNHEY, SVGAGI. Trimming left V 2 bases short and J 4 bases short, with 9 bases between. This CDR3 is CASSYRRRYEQYF. In nucleotides, the CDR3 is TGTGCCAGCAGTTACAGGAGGAGATACGAGCAGTACTTC.

The chain is built from TRBV11-2 and TRBJ2-3, with D perhaps matching TRBD2 (6 bases). Germline CDR1 is SGHAT and CDR2 is FQNNGV. V was pared by 0 bases and J by 2 bases, with 21 bases between. CDR3 length equals 19 residues. The CDR3 spells CASSLDDLASVMNTDTQYF. As DNA, the CDR3 is TGTGCCAGCAGCTTAGATGATTTGGCTAGCGTTATGAACACAGATACGCAGTATTTT.

The chain employs TRBV28 and TRBJ2-7; D call uncertain. The CDR3 is 12 amino acids. Per germline, CDR1 MDHEN and CDR2 SYDVKM. Trimming took off 5 bases at V and 4 bases at J, with 9 bases between the two ends. The CDR3 reads CASSPLGYEQYF. CDR3 nucleotide sequence: TGTGCCAGCAGTCCCCTAGGATACGAGCAGTACTTC.

CDR3: CASSYARNTGELFF. CDR3 sequence (DNA): TGTGCCAGCAGCTACGCTAGGAACACCGGGGAGCTGTTTTTT. The rearrangement links TRBV7-9 to TRBJ2-2; D not certain. V gave up 4 bases and J gave up 1 base, with 7 bases separating them. This CDR3 contains 14 residues. From germline, CDR1 is SEHNR and CDR2 FQNEAQ (reference sequence).

With regard to this clone: At one of its ends the junction is not consistent with the germline gene, which may arise from a read error. This chain joins TRBV7-9 and TRBJ2-7; maybe TRBD1 (5 bases). The germline V gene encodes CDR1 SEHNR and CDR2 FQNEAQ (reference sequence). The CDR3 has 17 amino acids. CDR3 in amino acids: CSSSWVLPGHIYYEQYF. CDR3 bases: TGTTCCAGCAGCTGGGTACTGCCTGGACACATATACTACGAGCAGTACTTC.

The chain employs TRBV11-2 and TRBJ2-7; TRBD2 agrees at 14 bases. The CDR3 length is 14 residues. The junction had 2 bases not matched to a gene; V was cut back by 5 bases and J by 5 bases. Germline V gene sequence: CDR1 SGHAT, CDR2 FQNNGV. CDR3 in amino acids: CASSRGLAGDEQYF. DNA of the CDR3: TGTGCCAGCAGCAGGGGACTAGCGGGAGACGAGCAGTACTTC.

This chain links TRBV7-2 with TRBJ2-7; perhaps TRBD2 as D (6 bases). Germline assignment: CDR1 SGHTA and CDR2 FQGNSA. The CDR3 is 15 residues long. Trimming removed 3 bases from V and 1 base from J, with 13 bases in between. The CDR3 protein is CASSFYPGLSYEQYF. CDR3 in DNA: TGTGCCAGCAGCTTTTACCCCGGACTATCCTACGAGCAGTACTTC.

This chain joins TRBV5-1 and TRBJ2-2, with 11 bases lining up with TRBD2. The CDR3 runs 17 residues. V was pared by 4 bases and J by 5 bases, with 10 bases of the junction left unmatched. Germline V gives CDR1 SGHRS, CDR2 YFSETQ. CDR3 coding DNA: TGCGCCAGCAGCACCCTACTAGCGGGAGTAGGTACCGGGGAGCTGTTTTTT. Protein: CASSTLLAGVGTGELFF.

This sequence joins TRBV13 and TRBJ1-6, with 9 bases aligning to TRBD1. Germline V gene data show CDR1 as PRHDT and CDR2 as FYEKMQ (reference sequence). J gave up 5 bases and V 0 bases, and 5 bases lay outside the gene matches. CDR3 size: 17 residues. The CDR3 DNA sequence: TGTGCCAGCAGCTTAGGACAGGGGGCAAGGCATAATTCACCCCTCCACTTT. Translated: CASSLGQGARHNSPLHF.

The CDR3 coding sequence is TGTGCCAGCCTAACGGCGGCGGCAGAGACCCAGTACTTC. Translation: CASLTAAAETQYF. The V gene is TRBV28, the J gene TRBJ2-5; D is uncertain. Deletions cut 8 bases from V and 4 bases from J, with 14 bases between. The V gene's germline CDR1 is MDHEN and CDR2 SYDVKM. The CDR3 has 13 residues. Complete variable domain (other parts from reference TRBV28 and TRBJ2-5): DVKVTQSSRYLVKRTGEKVFLECVQDMDHENMFWYRQDPGLGLRLIYFSYDVKMKEKGDIPEGYSVSREKKERFSLILESASTNQTSMYLCASLTAAAETQYFGPGTRLLVL.

The V call is TRBV7-6, the J call TRBJ2-7, with D maybe TRBD1 (6 bases). Germline CDR1 is SGHVS and CDR2 is FNYEAQ. CDR3 length: 12 amino acids. Trimming removed 6 bases from V and 6 bases from J, with 12 bases in between. The CDR3 protein is CASSPQGFEQYF. The CDR3 nucleotides are TGTGCCAGCAGTCCACAGGGTTTCGAGCAGTACTTC.

The rearrangement links TRBV11-1 to TRBJ2-3, with 9 bases lining up with TRBD1. The germline V gene encodes CDR1 SGHAT and CDR2 FQDESV (reference sequence). V gave up 1 base and J gave up 5 bases; unmatched junction bases: 4. The CDR3 totals 15 residues. The CDR3 protein is CASSLGDRAGDTQYF. The CDR3 nucleotides read TGTGCCAGCAGCTTAGGGGACAGGGCGGGAGATACGCAGTATTTT.

The chain joins TRBV4-2 to TRBJ2-3, with D perhaps matching TRBD2 (5 bases). The V end lost 4 bases, the J end lost 1 base, and 12 bases lay between the germline ends. The CDR3 extends over 15 amino acids. Germline CDR1 and CDR2: LGHNA and YNFKEQ. Here the CDR3 DNA reads TGTGCCAGCAGCCCGACCCTGGAGGGCACAGATACGCAGTATTTT. This encodes CASSPTLEGTDTQYF.

The sample holds one count of this clone. The V call is TRBV6-1, the J call TRBJ2-3; possibly TRBD2 for D (5 bases). The germline V gene has CDR1 MNHNS and CDR2 SASEGT. The CDR3 consists of 13 residues. V lost 4 bases and J 4 bases, leaving 9 bases between the germline ends. In DNA, the CDR3 is TGTGCCAGCAGTGCAGAGGGTCCAGATACGCAGTATTTT. Encoded protein: CASSAEGPDTQYF.

The chain employs TRBV7-9 and TRBJ2-5, with 9 bases fitting TRBD1. The CDR3 sequence is 12 residues long. Trimming at V came to 11 bases and at J to 11 bases, leaving 12 bases not matched to a gene. Germline V CDR1 and CDR2: SEHNR, FQNEAQ (reference sequence). For the CDR3, the DNA is TGTGCCGGACAACCGGGACAGGGCGGGCAGTACTTC. Translated, it gives CAGQPGQGGQYF.

J is TRBJ1-5 and V is TRBV28; the D gene is possibly TRBD1 (5 bases). CDR3 size: 16 residues. The V gene lost 5 bases and the J gene lost 6 bases, with 20 bases spanning the gap. Germline CDR1 MDHEN, CDR2 SYDVKM. CDR3 region: CASSPPQGWGGQPQHF. CDR3 coding DNA: TGTGCCAGCAGTCCCCCCCAGGGCTGGGGCGGTCAGCCCCAGCATTTT.

CDR3 sequence reads: CASSTGQGPQETQYF. The CDR3 DNA is TGTGCCAGCAGCACTGGACAGGGCCCCCAAGAGACCCAGTACTTC. The chain couples TRBV4-2 to TRBJ2-5; 8 positions agree with TRBD1. This CDR3 contains 15 residues. Trimming at V came to 5 bases and at J to 1 base, leaving 6 bases not matched to a gene. CDR1 LGHNA and CDR2 YNFKEQ come from the germline V gene.

This chain uses TRBV28 with TRBJ2-1; D possibly corresponds to TRBD2 (5 bases). Per the germline V gene, CDR1 is MDHEN and CDR2 is SYDVKM. CDR3 length: 16 amino acids. Trimming cost V 3 bases and J 4 bases, with 16 bases left between them. The CDR3 loop reads CASSFGGALGYNEQFF. CDR3 bases: TGTGCCAGCAGTTTTGGAGGCGCCCTGGGGTACAATGAGCAGTTCTTC.

The V and J genes are TRBV2 and TRBJ2-5; the D is unclear. Trimming took off 3 bases at V and 1 base at J, with 6 bases between the two ends. The CDR3 extends over 13 amino acids. Germline lookup yields CDR1 SNHLY and CDR2 FYNNEI. DNA for the CDR3: TGTGCCAGCAGTGAGGGCCCCCAAGAGACCCAGTACTTC. Translating it yields CASSEGPQETQYF.

The chain employs TRBV28 and TRBJ2-7; 8 bases match TRBD1. V shed 4 bases, J shed 7 bases, and the junction held 15 bases outside the gene matches. Germline CDR1 reads MDHEN; CDR2 reads SYDVKM. This CDR3 has 16 amino acids. The CDR3 region is CASSSLAGGIIGEQYF. CDR3 coding DNA: TGTGCCAGCAGTTCCCTCGCAGGGGGCATTATCGGGGAGCAGTACTTC.